This T cell receptor beta chain emerged from a study of blood T cell repertoires in COVID-19. Germline CDR1 reads LNHNV; CDR2 reads YYDKDF (reference sequence). Between the trimmed V and J ends, which lost 1 base and 13 bases, there was a span of 11 bases. CDR3 length: 13 residues. Produced via immunoSEQ multiplex PCR; TCRdb's table is partial and in-frame only. This table has approximately 190,000 clones, 84% appearing once. This clonotype was sampled from a man aged 25-45 years with active or convalescent COVID-19. The chain uses TRBV15 and TRBJ1-6; D gene ambiguous. Sequencing was done on a sample of peripheral blood. CDR3 coding DNA: TGTGCCACCAGCAGAGCCGTCCCTTCGCCCCTCCACTTT. Translating it yields CATSRAVPSPLHF.